The 22 T cell receptor beta chains below were found in one sample sequenced in a study of Graves' ophthalmopathy and Graves' hyperthyroidism. Amplified TCR beta CDR3 regions were obtained using RNA transcripts as template. An initial RT-PCR round employing HTBI primers preceded a second-round multiplex PCR. TCRdb reprocessed the multiplex PCR reads with MiXCR, giving one entry per CDR3 protein. This sample yields around 340,000 distinct CDR3 sequences, of which 17% are seen a single time; over 9% belongs to the top ten. Sequencing input: peripheral blood. The receptors were sampled from an adult man with Graves' ophthalmopathy.

The chain carries TRBV6-1 and TRBJ1-1; D might be TRBD1 (5 bases). The V gene's germline CDR1 is MNHNS and CDR2 SASEGT. V was shortened by 7 bases and J by 0 bases, with 9 bases between the two germline ends. The CDR3 spans 13 residues. The CDR3 nucleotides read TGTGCCAGCACAGGACAAATGAACACTGAAGCTTTCTTT. Translation: CASTGQMNTEAFF.

The chain links TRBV7-3 to TRBJ1-2; TRBD1 might be the D (6 bases). Trimming pared 4 bases from V and 8 bases from J, leaving 14 bases between. Germline V gene lookup returns CDR1 SGHTA and CDR2 FQGTGA. The CDR3 sequence is 13 residues long. CDR3 DNA: TGTGCCAGCAGCTCAGACAGGATCTTGGGCTACACCTTC. Amino acids: CASSSDRILGYTF.

The V gene is TRBV6-5, the J gene TRBJ2-7; D unclear. Germline CDR1 is MNHEY and CDR2 is SVGAGI. The CDR3 contains 14 residues. V was cut by 4 bases and J by 5 bases, with 15 bases left in between. In DNA, the CDR3 is TGTGCCAGCAGTTGGGAACCGTCATGGAACGAGCAGTACTTC. Translated: CASSWEPSWNEQYF.

This clonotype has ten or more counts. The chain links TRBV6-2 or TRBV6-3 to TRBJ2-5; D remains unclear. Trimming stripped 0 bases from V and 0 bases from J, with 5 bases between. The CDR3 is 14 residues long. Germline values: CDR1 MNHEY, CDR2 SVGEGT. The CDR3 loop is CASSYSFHQETQYF. CDR3 bases: TGTGCCAGCAGTTACTCGTTTCACCAAGAGACCCAGTACTTC.

This clonotype has at least ten counts. The genes are TRBV29-1 and TRBJ2-7; TRBD2 aligns across 10 bases. Trimming took 3 bases from V and 0 from J; bases not matched to a gene: 5. The V gene's germline CDR1 is SQVTM and CDR2 ANQGSEA. The CDR3 sequence is 15 residues long. The CDR3 reads CSVDHWTSGSYEQYF. The CDR3 DNA follows: TGCAGCGTTGATCACTGGACTAGCGGCTCCTACGAGCAGTACTTC.

The rearrangement links TRBV12-3 or TRBV12-4 to TRBJ2-2; no clear D. The CDR3 runs 14 residues. V was clipped by 5 bases and J by 5 bases, with 12 bases between them. The CDR3 bases are TGTGCCAGCAGTCCATATAGTGGGACCGGGGAGCTGTTTTTT. Translation gives CASSPYSGTGELFF.

This clonotype was seen ten or more times. V is TRBV5-1 and J is TRBJ2-7; D is uncertain. The germline V gene encodes CDR1 SGHRS and CDR2 YFSETQ. The V gene lost 0 bases and the J gene lost 3 bases, with 7 bases spanning the gap. The CDR3 length is 13 residues. In DNA, the CDR3 is TGCGCCAGCAGCTTGGGACAAAACTACGAGCAGTACTTC. Amino acid sequence: CASSLGQNYEQYF.

This clonotype occurred a few times. The V call is TRBV12-5, the J call TRBJ2-5; 7 bases are shared with TRBD1. The CDR3 spans 16 residues. Germline CDR1 is LGHNT and CDR2 is FRNRAP. V was clipped by 2 bases and J by 1 base; unmatched bases: 7. CDR3 region: CASGLRSGGIQETQYF. CDR3 bases: TGTGCTAGTGGTTTGCGGTCAGGGGGAATCCAAGAGACCCAGTACTTC.

In its sample, this clonotype was seen many times. The gene calls are TRBV6-1 and TRBJ2-7; tentative D call: TRBD1 (5 bases). The CDR3 runs to 13 residues. Trimming left V 1 base short and J 3 bases short, with 7 bases between. Germline CDR1 MNHNS, CDR2 SASEGT. The CDR3 DNA reads TGTGCCAGCAGTGAAGTGCAGGGCTACGAGCAGTACTTC. Its translation is CASSEVQGYEQYF.

This clonotype occurred many times. CDR3 region: CSARLGNTIYF. For the CDR3, the DNA is TGCAGTGCTAGACTTGGAAACACCATATATTTT. The chain carries TRBV20-1 and TRBJ1-3; D is uncertain. The CDR3 extends over 11 amino acids. Trimming took off 2 bases at V and 3 bases at J, with 2 bases between the two ends. Per germline, CDR1 DFQATT and CDR2 SNEGSKA (reference sequence).

This clonotype was picked up many times. This sequence joins TRBV6-2 or TRBV6-3 and TRBJ1-1; 12 nucleotides align to TRBD1. This CDR3 comprises 16 residues. Unmatched junction bases numbered 4, after V lost 1 base and J lost 4 bases. Germline V gene data show CDR1 as MNHEY and CDR2 as SVGEGT. The CDR3 loop is CASSYYRDRGLTEAFF. CDR3 DNA: TGTGCCAGCAGTTACTACCGGGACAGGGGGCTCACTGAAGCTTTCTTT.

There are many counts of this clonotype. The CDR3 sequence is CAISQGYQETQYF. Here the CDR3 DNA reads TGTGCCATCAGTCAGGGGTACCAAGAGACCCAGTACTTC. The rearrangement joins TRBV10-3 to TRBJ2-5, with D perhaps TRBD1 (6 bases). The CDR3 covers 13 residues. CDR1 ENHRY and CDR2 SYGVKD come from the germline V gene. Trimming took 5 bases from V and 0 from J, leaving 7 bases between them.

This clonotype was detected ten times or more. This chain connects TRBV11-1 to TRBJ2-3; 13 bases are shared with TRBD2. Looked up from germline, CDR1 is SGHAT and CDR2 is FQDESV (reference sequence). This CDR3 is 17 amino acids long. V shed 1 base, J shed 4 bases, and the junction held 5 bases outside the gene matches. CDR3 nucleotides: TGTGCCAGCAGCTTAGATACTAGCGGGGGGGCCCCAGATACGCAGTATTTT. It yields the protein CASSLDTSGGAPDTQYF.

In its sample, this clonotype was seen many times. The rearrangement uses TRBV12-5 and TRBJ2-5; weak D call: TRBD1 (7 bases). The V gene's germline CDR1 is LGHNT and CDR2 FRNRAP. V lost 1 base, J lost 5 bases, and 11 bases lay in between. The CDR3 totals 14 residues. The CDR3 sequence is CASGLEQGRETQYF. CDR3 DNA sequence: TGTGCTAGTGGTTTGGAACAGGGGAGGGAGACCCAGTACTTC.

This clonotype was seen at least ten times. The CDR3 loop reads CASSSPGQGRHRETQYF. CDR3 nucleotide sequence: TGTGCCAGCAGTTCCCCGGGACAGGGACGACATCGGGAGACCCAGTACTTC. V usage is TRBV6-2 or TRBV6-3 and J usage is TRBJ2-5; 9 positions match TRBD1. Germline values: CDR1 MNHEY, CDR2 SVGEGT. The CDR3 loop spans 17 amino acids. After removal of 4 bases from V and 5 bases from J, the junction contained 14 bases not matched to a gene.

In this sample, this clonotype turned up many times. This chain uses TRBV13 with TRBJ2-2; no definite D call. This CDR3 comprises 14 residues. Trimming took 1 base from V and 8 from J, leaving 11 bases between them. CDR1 and CDR2 from the germline V gene are PRHDT and FYEKMQ (reference sequence). In DNA, the CDR3 is TGTGCCAGCAGCTTAGTCCCCTCCCAAGGGGAGCTGTTTTTT. It codes for CASSLVPSQGELFF.

This clonotype was seen ten or more times. The chain has TRBV28 and TRBJ1-6; 10 bases line up with TRBD1. V trimming: 4 bases; J trimming: 10 bases; junction bases outside the gene matches: 7. CDR1 MDHEN and CDR2 SYDVKM come from the germline V gene. The CDR3 loop spans 15 amino acids. CDR3 bases: TGTGCCAGCAGTTATTCCGGGACAGGGGTATCACCCCTCCACTTT. It yields the protein CASSYSGTGVSPLHF.

This clonotype was seen ten or more times. This chain uses TRBV20-1 with TRBJ2-1; 7 nucleotides line up with TRBD1. Per germline, CDR1 DFQATT and CDR2 SNEGSKA (reference sequence). V shed 5 bases and J 14 bases; nucleotides not matched to a gene: 18. The CDR3 has 14 amino acids. CDR3 DNA sequence: TGCAGTGCTTATCCGGGACAGCAATCCCCCCGGGAGTTCTTC. Amino acids: CSAYPGQQSPREFF.

As regards this clonotype: One end of the junction fails to match germline, which may point to a read error. V is TRBV6-5 and J is TRBJ2-7; D ambiguous. The germline gives CDR1 MNHEY, CDR2 SVGAGI. CDR3 size: 14 residues. CDR3 sequence: CASSYRPGCDEQCF. CDR3 DNA: TGTGCCAGCAGTTACCGCCCCGGGTGCGACGAGCAGTGCTTC.

In this sample, this clonotype turned up many times. This chain joins TRBV7-2 and TRBJ2-2; perhaps TRBD2 as D (6 bases). V was cut by 8 bases and J by 0 bases, with 10 bases left in between. Germline V gives CDR1 SGHTA, CDR2 FQGNSA. CDR3 size: 14 residues. This CDR3 reads CASAGFPNTGELFF. The CDR3 nucleotides are TGTGCCAGCGCGGGGTTCCCGAACACCGGGGAGCTGTTTTTT.

This clonotype occurred many times. The chain's CDR3 is CASNGQGTGELFF. CDR3 nucleotide sequence: TGTGCCAGCAACGGACAGGGGACCGGGGAGCTGTTTTTT. J is TRBJ2-2 and V is TRBV6-1; TRBD1 agrees at 9 bases. Unmatched junction bases numbered 2, after V lost 7 bases and J lost 5 bases. The CDR3 is 13 residues long. Germline V gene lookup returns CDR1 MNHNS and CDR2 SASEGT.

This clonotype has at least ten counts. The V and J genes are TRBV2 and TRBJ2-5, with 8 nucleotides matching TRBD1. CDR1 and CDR2 (germline): SNHLY, FYNNEI. V dropped 8 bases and J dropped 5; count of bases not matched to a gene: 7. CDR3 size: 13 residues. In DNA form, the CDR3 reads TGTGCCAGCGGGCAGGGGGCGGAGGAGACCCAGTACTTC. Protein sequence: CASGQGAEETQYF.